The entry below describes one T cell receptor beta chain. Its antigen is undetermined. These data originate in a study of cytomegalovirus exposure and HLA in healthy donors. Nominally healthy donors provided the samples, though records likely missed some immune exposures. Trimming left V 3 bases short and J 8 bases short, with 10 bases between. Germline values: CDR1 MNHEY, CDR2 SMNVEV (reference sequence). CDR3 length: 13 residues. The PCR ran on 60 Vbeta and 13 Jbeta primers. The repertoire was sequenced with immunoSEQ multiplex PCR; TCRdb's copy has only in-frame clones and lacks some. The table includes about 93,000 clones, roughly 78% detected once. Overall study findings and caveats: A few of the chains that were CMV-associated were confirmed in vitro to be specific for CMV antigens. Analysis performed later found 16,000 or so TCR beta sequences associated with HLA alleles at 0.05 false discovery rate.

The chain uses TRBV27 and TRBJ2-2, with D unresolved. This clonotype was sampled from a young man in good health and CMV-seronegative. Sequencing used PBMCs. In nucleotides, the CDR3 is TGTGCCAGCAGTTTGGGTGGGCTAGGGGAGCTGTTTTTT. This sequence encodes CASSLGGLGELFF.